Listed below are T cell receptor beta chains from one sample, sequenced in a study of cytomegalovirus exposure and HLA in healthy donors. The table came from immunoSEQ multiplex PCR; TCRdb's copy has only in-frame clones and leaves some out. This table has tens of thousands of clones, about 81% appearing once. The sequencing sample was made of PBMCs. Source of these receptors: a woman aged 40 to 50 in good health and CMV-seropositive. Each CDR3 is given with its conserved first and last residue.

length	J	V	CDR3
14	TRBJ2-1	TRBV5-8	CASSSGGLYNEQFF
15	TRBJ2-5	TRBV27	CASSLSLAGAETQYF
16	TRBJ2-2	TRBV5-1	CASSPGQTSNTGELFF
12	TRBJ2-3	TRBV28	CASSSVMDTQYF
13	TRBJ1-4	TRBV11-2	CASGRGTNEKLFF
15	TRBJ1-2	TRBV19	CASSPGTGGAQGYTF
14	TRBJ1-1	TRBV5-5	CASSLGQGGTEAFF
15	TRBJ1-5	TRBV10-3	CAISESTGLDQPQHF
12	TRBJ2-7	TRBV6-5	CANRNEAYEQYF
15	TRBJ2-3	TRBV29-1	CSVRLAGGDTDTQYF
15	TRBJ2-2	TRBV29-1	CSVERTGRITGELFF
16	NA	TRBV10-3	CAISDPQRGGSYEQYF
14	TRBJ1-4	TRBV28	CASGRGTGGEKLFF
15	TRBJ1-1	TRBV7-2	CASSFGDGVDTEAFF
13	TRBJ1-2	TRBV5-6	CASSFGGPEGYTF
13	TRBJ2-1	TRBV9	CASRGDRVDEQFF
17	TRBJ2-2	TRBV30	CAWNLQAGIRNTGELFF
14	TRBJ2-5	TRBV18	CASSEQGQPETQYF
15	TRBJ2-2	TRBV7-2	CASSFGGSNTGELFF
16	TRBJ2-2	TRBV6-4	CASSGAEGRGTGELFF
14	TRBJ2-2	TRBV7-6	CASSLVQGSGELFF
14	TRBJ1-5	TRBV9	CASSVGDTLQPQHF
14	TRBJ1-2	TRBV28	CASSLLGGNYGYTF
16	TRBJ2-3	TRBV4-3	CASSQDSRVRTDTQYF
13	TRBJ2-2	TRBV2	CASSYDRAGELFF
15	TRBJ2-2	TRBV2	CASSESGVNTGELFF
14	TRBJ2-3	TRBV6-1	CASSGQWSTDTQYF
15	TRBJ2-3	TRBV28	CASPSMVTSTDTQYF
14	TRBJ1-1	TRBV10-3	CAITWDRGVTEAFF
13	TRBJ1-2	TRBV7-9	CASSLRVDYGYTF
14	TRBJ1-1	TRBV30	CAWSPPDRNTEAFF
15	TRBJ2-3	TRBV19	CASMGNRGRADTQYF
14	TRBJ1-5	TRBV30	CAWSYETVNQPQHF
16	TRBJ2-2	TRBV19	CASSILTGGYTGELFF
15	TRBJ1-6	TRBV19	CASSPGQGYGSPLHF
13	TRBJ2-1	TRBV7-6	CASSLRGYNEQFF
15	TRBJ1-5	TRBV6-4	CASSRDTLRNQPQHF
16	TRBJ1-5	TRBV7-9	CASSLERSRGHQPQHF
17	TRBJ2-1	TRBV2	CASSEAQGLAVYNEQFF
15	TRBJ1-5	TRBV7-2	CASSSRGYSNQPQHF
14	TRBJ2-5	TRBV30	CAWSGSGGRETQYF
14	TRBJ2-7	TRBV7-2	CASSPGQIAYEQYF
15	TRBJ1-5	TRBV19	CASSIESGFNQPQHF
15	TRBJ2-7	TRBV5-5	CASSPPLKGSNEQYF
15	TRBJ2-2	TRBV5-1	CASSLEGLPSGELFF
14	NA	TRBV27	CASSYGTSRDEQYF